Below, 29 T cell receptor beta chains from the same sample are listed, as sequenced in a study of OX40 agonist ivuxolimab in advanced cancers. TCRdb's table, derived via immunoSEQ multiplex PCR, lists solely in-frame clones and lacks some. The sample has about 64,000 clones; about 88% are singletons. This sample comprised CD4+ or CD8+ T cells sorted from blood, obtained in a trial of the OX40 agonist ivuxolimab. Source of these receptors: an adult with an advanced solid tumor such as melanoma, head and neck, liver or kidney cancer.

The V call is TRBV5-1, the J call TRBJ2-5; tentative D call: TRBD1 (6 bases). Deletions cut 4 bases from V and 1 base from J, with 11 bases between. Germline V gene lookup returns CDR1 SGHRS and CDR2 YFSETQ. CDR3 size: 14 residues. The chain's CDR3 is CASSKQGSQETQYF. As DNA, the CDR3 is TGCGCCAGCAGCAAACAGGGTTCCCAAGAGACCCAGTACTTC.

This clone is a singleton in its sample. The CDR3 region has the DNA TGTGCCAGTAGTATCAGGGACCTCTCCTACGAGCAGTACTTC. This encodes CASSIRDLSYEQYF. The chain uses TRBV19 and TRBJ2-5; D may correspond to TRBD1 or TRBD2 (5 bases each). The DNA matches TRBJ2-7 better at its end, which makes the J call doubtful. This CDR3 is built from 14 residues. Germline V lookup: CDR1 LNHDA, CDR2 SQIVND (reference sequence).

The V gene is TRBV14, the J gene TRBJ1-6, with 9 bases fitting TRBD1. The CDR3 consists of 15 residues. V lost 1 base and J lost 8; bases outside the gene matches: 3. Germline loops: CDR1 SGHDN, CDR2 FVKESK. CDR3 nucleotide sequence: TGTGCCAGCAGCCAAGTCTGGGACAGGGATTCACCCCTCCACTTT. It codes for CASSQVWDRDSPLHF.

The chain combines TRBV11-3 with TRBJ2-2; 8 positions match TRBD2. The CDR3 totals 19 residues. The J segment lost 4 bases and the V segment lost 3 bases, leaving 16 bases of the junction unmatched. CDR1 and CDR2 from the germline V gene are SGHNT and YENEEA. CDR3 sequence: CASSFWSLREGLGTGELFF. The CDR3 DNA is TGTGCCAGCAGCTTTTGGAGCCTCCGGGAGGGCCTGGGCACCGGGGAGCTGTTTTTT.

The chain employs TRBV10-3 and TRBJ2-3, with a weak D call TRBD1 (5 bases). This CDR3 contains 13 residues. Trimming took 7 bases from V and 5 from J, leaving 13 bases between them. Germline CDR1 ENHRY, CDR2 SYGVKD. In DNA, the CDR3 is TGTGCCATCACCCACCGCCAGGGAGATACGCAGTATTTT. Translated: CAITHRQGDTQYF.

The genes are TRBV6-1 and TRBJ1-2; 7 nucleotides align to TRBD1. V dropped 6 bases and J dropped 1; count of bases not matched to a gene: 5. The CDR3 totals 14 residues. CDR1 is MNHNS and CDR2 is SASEGT in the germline V gene. The CDR3 protein is CASRGQAFNYGYTF. In DNA form, the CDR3 reads TGTGCCAGCAGAGGACAGGCTTTTAACTATGGCTACACCTTC.

This clone was picked up a small number of times. Sequence at one end of the junction differs from germline and may be a read error. This chain uses TRBV4-1 with TRBJ2-7; possibly TRBD1 or TRBD2 for D (6 bases each). Germline assignment: CDR1 MGHRA and CDR2 YSYEKL. The CDR3 length is 16 residues. CDR3 region: CASSHSPRGASNEQYF. The DNA for the CDR3 is TGCGCCAGCAGCCATTCCCCTAGGGGGGCCTCCAACGAGCAGTACTTC.

V and J are TRBV19 and TRBJ1-5; tentative D call: TRBD1 (6 bases). Germline V gene sequence: CDR1 LNHDA, CDR2 SQIVND (reference sequence). The CDR3 covers 16 residues. The V gene lost 0 bases and the J gene lost 2 bases, with 11 bases spanning the gap. The CDR3 sequence: CASSIDQAGGNQPQHF. The CDR3 coding sequence is TGTGCCAGTAGTATAGATCAAGCAGGGGGCAATCAGCCCCAGCATTTT. Together with reference TRBV19 and TRBJ1-5, the CDR3 gives the full variable domain: DGGITQSPKYLFRKEGQNVTLSCEQNLNHDAMYWYRQDPGQGLRLIYYSQIVNDFQKGDIAEGYSVSREKKESFPLTVTSAQKNPTAFYLCASSIDQAGGNQPQHFGDGTRLSIL.

This chain connects TRBV2 to TRBJ2-5; 7 bases are a match to TRBD2. This CDR3 has 13 amino acids. Germline CDR1 SNHLY, CDR2 FYNNEI. With 7 bases clipped from V and 4 bases from J, the junction kept 6 bases outside the gene matches. The CDR3 sequence: CASTSTGGETQYF. As DNA, the CDR3 is TGTGCCAGCACATCGACGGGAGGAGAGACCCAGTACTTC.

V usage is TRBV7-9 and J usage is TRBJ1-1, with D possibly being TRBD1 (6 bases). Germline loops: CDR1 SEHNR, CDR2 FQNEAQ (reference sequence). V was shortened by 4 bases and J by 7 bases, with 16 bases between the two germline ends. There are 14 residues in the CDR3. CDR3 bases: TGTGCCAGCAGCTCGCAGGGGTTGGGTGGTGAAGCTTTCTTT. Amino acid sequence: CASSSQGLGGEAFF.

A remark on this clone: At one boundary the junction diverges from the germline segment, which might be a read error. The rearrangement uses TRBV7-7 and TRBJ2-1, with 12 bases that match TRBD2. The CDR3 spans 15 residues. Germline V gives CDR1 SSHAT, CDR2 FNYEAQ (reference sequence). CDR3 in DNA: TGTGCTAGCAGCTTAGGACTAGCGGGAATCAATGAGCAGTTCTTC. Residues: CASSLGLAGINEQFF.

The chain uses TRBV19 and TRBJ1-2; 7 positions agree with TRBD1. Germline lookup yields CDR1 LNHDA and CDR2 SQIVND (reference sequence). This CDR3 is 14 amino acids long. Trimming cost V 5 bases and J 3 bases; bases outside gene matches: 6. CDR3 sequence: CASSLLTGYYGYTF. The CDR3 DNA is TGTGCCAGTAGTCTCCTGACAGGGTACTATGGCTACACCTTC.

V and J are TRBV7-8 and TRBJ2-1; D is uncertain. The V gene's germline CDR1 is SGHVS and CDR2 FQNEAQ. CDR3 length: 14 residues. The germline V and J ends were trimmed by 2 bases and 7 bases, with 12 bases remaining between them. The CDR3 reads CASSLRRDRNEQFF. DNA for the CDR3: TGTGCCAGCAGCTTACGACGCGATCGGAATGAGCAGTTCTTC. The full variable domain, its missing parts supplied by reference TRBV7-8 and TRBJ2-1, is GAGVSQSPRYKVAKRGQDVALRCDPISGHVSLFWYQQALGQGPEFLTYFQNEAQLDKSGLPSDRFFAERPEGSVSTLKIQRTQQEDSAVYLCASSLRRDRNEQFFGPGTRLTVL.

The chain employs TRBV12-2 and TRBJ2-1; TRBD2 is taken as the D call from the table, unchecked against the DNA. TRBV12-2 constitutes a pseudogene. This CDR3 region has 17 residues. The CDR3 DNA reads TGTGCAAGTCGCTTAGAGGAGGGACTAACGCTATACAATGAGCAGTTCTTC. The encoded protein is CASRLEEGLTLYNEQFF.

This clone was observed once. V is TRBV2 and J is TRBJ2-3; no reliable D call. Germline CDR1 and CDR2: SNHLY and FYNNEI. The CDR3 is 12 amino acids. V lost 4 bases to trimming and J lost 8 bases, with 10 bases between them. The CDR3 is CASSVREGTQYF. As DNA, the CDR3 is TGTGCCAGCAGTGTGAGAGAAGGTACGCAGTATTTT.

CDR3 residues: CASSPSGLAADTQYF. CDR3 coding DNA: TGTGCCAGCAGCCCTAGCGGGTTGGCGGCAGATACGCAGTATTTT. The V gene is TRBV11-2, the J gene TRBJ2-3; 8 bases are a match to TRBD2. The CDR3 totals 15 residues. Germline lookup yields CDR1 SGHAT and CDR2 FQNNGV. V lost 5 bases to trimming and J lost 4 bases; unmatched junction nucleotides: 8. Drawing the rest from reference TRBV11-2 and TRBJ2-3, the complete variable domain is EAGVAQSPRYKIIEKRQSVAFWCNPISGHATLYWYQQILGQGPKLLIQFQNNGVVDDSQLPKDRFSAERLKGVDSTLKIQPAKLEDSAVYLCASSPSGLAADTQYFGPGTRLTVL.

The genes are TRBV7-8 and TRBJ1-1; D remains unclear. The V gene's germline CDR1 is SGHVS and CDR2 FQNEAQ. The length of the CDR3 is 13 residues. Trimming took off 1 base at V and 0 bases at J, with 3 bases between the two ends. In DNA form, the CDR3 reads TGTGCCAGCAGCTTAGAGCTGAACACTGAAGCTTTCTTT. The encoded protein is CASSLELNTEAFF.

This clone was seen a few times. V usage is TRBV13 and J usage is TRBJ1-1; D uncertain. V gave up 5 bases and J gave up 0 bases, with 13 bases separating them. Germline CDR1 PRHDT, CDR2 FYEKMQ (reference sequence). The CDR3 loop spans 15 amino acids. CDR3 residues: CASSPRRALNTEAFF. The CDR3 DNA reads TGTGCCAGCAGCCCGCGACGAGCCTTGAACACTGAAGCTTTCTTT.

Only one count was recorded for this clone. The V and J genes are TRBV14 and TRBJ2-7; the D is unclear. This CDR3 contains 17 residues. Germline V CDR1 and CDR2: SGHDN, FVKESK. Trimming shortened V by 1 base and J by 1 base, and 17 bases separated the two germline ends. As DNA, the CDR3 is TGTGCCAGCAGCCAAGGGGTTGGGCCAGGTTGGTCCTACGAGCAGTACTTC. It codes for CASSQGVGPGWSYEQYF.

This clone was observed once. V usage is TRBV7-9 and J usage is TRBJ1-3; no definite D call. The CDR3 is 13 residues long. Trimming took off 5 bases at V and 2 bases at J, with 7 bases between the two ends. Per the germline V gene, CDR1 is SEHNR and CDR2 is FQNEAQ (reference sequence). The CDR3 sequence is CASSLEAGNTIYF. The CDR3 DNA reads as TGTGCCAGCAGCCTAGAGGCTGGAAACACCATATATTTT.

This rearrangement joins TRBV6-5 to TRBJ2-5; D is undetermined. Germline loops: CDR1 MNHEY, CDR2 SVGAGI. There are 12 residues in the CDR3. V was clipped by 6 bases and J by 7 bases, with 12 bases between them. CDR3 sequence: CASSPTAGTQYF. CDR3 nucleotide sequence: TGTGCCAGCAGCCCCACGGCCGGGACCCAGTACTTC.

This chain connects TRBV2 to TRBJ2-3; 11 bases map to TRBD2. The CDR3 covers 14 residues. Per germline, CDR1 SNHLY and CDR2 FYNNEI. J gave up 5 bases and V 7 bases, and 5 bases lay outside the gene matches. As DNA, the CDR3 is TGTGCCAGCACCGAGCTAGCGGGAGGAGATACGCAGTATTTT. The encoded protein is CASTELAGGDTQYF. The full variable domain, completed using reference TRBV2 and TRBJ2-3, is EPEVTQTPSHQVTQMGQEVILRCVPISNHLYFYWYRQILGQKVEFLVSFYNNEISEKSEIFDDQFSVERPDGSNFTLKIRSTKLEDSAMYFCASTELAGGDTQYFGPGTRLTVL.

The V gene is TRBV20-1, the J gene TRBJ2-3; D not resolved. V was trimmed by 7 bases and J by 1 base, leaving 6 bases between them. Germline values: CDR1 DFQATT, CDR2 SNEGSKA (reference sequence). The CDR3 runs 11 residues. In nucleotides, the CDR3 is TGCAGTGGTGAGGGCACAGATACGCAGTATTTT. It is translated as CSGEGTDTQYF.

The chain combines TRBV15 with TRBJ2-7; 7 nucleotides align to TRBD1. The CDR3 is made up of 17 amino acids. Germline V gene sequence: CDR1 LNHNV, CDR2 YYDKDF (reference sequence). The ends lost 3 bases at V and 0 bases at J; junction bases unmatched: 11. CDR3 DNA: TGTGCCACCAGCAGCCATCCGACAGGGAGACTCTCCTACGAGCAGTACTTC. Encoded protein: CATSSHPTGRLSYEQYF.

The V gene is TRBV5-1, the J gene TRBJ2-5, with D perhaps matching TRBD2 (5 bases). Germline assignment: CDR1 SGHRS and CDR2 YFSETQ. This CDR3 is built from 13 residues. Deletions cut 3 bases from V and 3 bases from J, with 9 bases between. CDR3 in DNA: TGCGCCAGCAGCTCTCACGGGGAAGAGACCCAGTACTTC. It is translated as CASSSHGEETQYF. The whole variable domain, filled in from reference TRBV5-1 and TRBJ2-5, reads KAGVTQTPRYLIKTRGQQVTLSCSPISGHRSVSWYQQTPGQGLQFLFEYFSETQRNKGNFPGRFSGRQFSNSRSEMNVSTLELGDSALYLCASSSHGEETQYFGPGTRLLVL.

The chain has TRBV29-1 and TRBJ2-1; 12 nucleotides align to TRBD2. V shed 8 bases, J shed 5 bases, and the junction held 4 bases outside the gene matches. Looked up from germline, CDR1 is SQVTM and CDR2 is ANQGSEA. This CDR3 region has 13 residues. This CDR3 is CSTRTSGDNEQFF. The CDR3 DNA reads as TGCAGCACCCGGACTAGCGGGGACAATGAGCAGTTCTTC.

The chain is built from TRBV19 and TRBJ2-7; 11 positions match TRBD2. CDR1 is LNHDA and CDR2 is SQIVND in the germline V gene (reference sequence). The junction had 5 bases not matched to a gene; V was cut back by 5 bases and J by 5 bases. CDR3 size: 14 residues. CDR3 DNA sequence: TGTGCCAGTAGTTTTAGCGGGAGGGACGACGAGCAGTACTTC. Amino acids: CASSFSGRDDEQYF.

The V gene is TRBV5-3, the J gene TRBJ2-7; the match to TRBD1 covers 7 bases. TRBV5-3 is an open reading frame, and its role is uncertain. The V and J ends lost 4 bases and 0 bases, in that order; junction bases with no gene match: 10. The length of the CDR3 is 16 residues. As DNA, the CDR3 is TGTGCCAGAAGCCCATCCGGGACAGATAACTCCTACGAGCAGTACTTC. It yields the protein CARSPSGTDNSYEQYF.

V gene TRBV5-4 combines with J gene TRBJ1-1; 10 bases agree with TRBD1. Looked up from germline, CDR1 is SGHNT and CDR2 is YYREEE (reference sequence). V lost 5 bases and J lost 4; bases outside the gene matches: 5. This CDR3 has 14 residues. CDR3 coding DNA: TGTGCCAGCAGGTGGGACAGGGGACCCACTGAAGCTTTCTTT. Translation gives CASRWDRGPTEAFF.